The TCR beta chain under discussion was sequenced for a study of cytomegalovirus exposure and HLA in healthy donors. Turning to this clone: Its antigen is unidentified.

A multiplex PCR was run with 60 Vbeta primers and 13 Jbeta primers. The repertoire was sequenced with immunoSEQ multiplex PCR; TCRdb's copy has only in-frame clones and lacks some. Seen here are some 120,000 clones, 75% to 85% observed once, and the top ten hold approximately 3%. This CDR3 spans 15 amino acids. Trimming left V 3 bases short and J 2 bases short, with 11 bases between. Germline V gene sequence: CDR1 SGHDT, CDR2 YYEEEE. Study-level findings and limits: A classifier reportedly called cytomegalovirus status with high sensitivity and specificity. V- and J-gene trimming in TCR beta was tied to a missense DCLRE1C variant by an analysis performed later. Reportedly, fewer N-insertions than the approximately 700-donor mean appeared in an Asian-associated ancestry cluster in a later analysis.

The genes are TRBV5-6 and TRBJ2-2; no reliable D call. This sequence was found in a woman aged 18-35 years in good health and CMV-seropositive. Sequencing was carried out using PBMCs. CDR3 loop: CASSSPRRNTGELFF. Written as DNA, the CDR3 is TGTGCCAGCAGCTCTCCTCGCAGAAACACCGGGGAGCTGTTTTTT.